The T cell receptor beta chain under discussion was sequenced for a study of T-cell reconstitution after alpha-beta-depleted transplantation in children. Study-wide results and limits: Several hundred graft clones that had expanded were reportedly the source of alpha-beta T cells about two months after transplant. Some patients' high day-60 TCRbeta diversity was traced to surviving recipient T cells and thymic progenitors. Among T cells one year after transplant, newly produced cells accounted for most counts and diversity.

Unique molecular identifiers were incorporated during preparation of the TCRbeta library. MiXCR was run by TCRdb on the PCR reads, yielding one entry per CDR3 protein. Of about 830,000 distinct CDR3 sequences in the sample, less than 20% were seen once. Notes on this clonotype: What it recognizes is unknown.

The input for sequencing was PBMCs, mostly from graft donor cells, taken 360 days after TCRalphabeta/CD19-depleted stem cell transplant. The clonotype originates from a male patient younger than 18 who had a stem cell transplant for acute lymphoblastic leukemia, so the T cells may come from the graft donor.

The CDR3 loop is CASSTHRRGKDQPQHF. The CDR3 region has the DNA TGTGCCAGCAGTACACACAGGAGAGGTAAGGACCAGCCCCAGCATTTT. The chain couples TRBV27 to TRBJ1-5, with D maybe TRBD1 (5 bases). Trimming took off 5 bases at V and 7 bases at J, with 21 bases between the two ends. In germline, CDR1 is MNHEY, CDR2 SMNVEV (reference sequence). The CDR3 extends over 16 amino acids.